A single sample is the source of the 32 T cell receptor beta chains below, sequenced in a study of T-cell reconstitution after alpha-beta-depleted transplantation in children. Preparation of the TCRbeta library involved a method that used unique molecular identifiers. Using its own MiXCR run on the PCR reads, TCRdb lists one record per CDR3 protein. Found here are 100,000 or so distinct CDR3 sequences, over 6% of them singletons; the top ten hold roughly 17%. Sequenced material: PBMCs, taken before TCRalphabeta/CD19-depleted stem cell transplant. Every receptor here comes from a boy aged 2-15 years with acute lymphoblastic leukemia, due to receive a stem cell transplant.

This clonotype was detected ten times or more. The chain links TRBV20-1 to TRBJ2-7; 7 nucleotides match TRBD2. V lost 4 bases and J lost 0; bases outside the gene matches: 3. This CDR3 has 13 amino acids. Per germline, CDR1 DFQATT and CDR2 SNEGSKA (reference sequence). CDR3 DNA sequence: TGCAGTGCTACCGGGGGGAGCTCCTACGAGCAGTACTTC. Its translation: CSATGGSSYEQYF.

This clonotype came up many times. CDR3 DNA sequence: TGTGCCAGCAGCTCCACAGATACGCAGTATTTT. The encoded protein is CASSSTDTQYF. This sequence joins TRBV7-2 and TRBJ2-3, with no clear D. The V and J ends lost 4 bases and 2 bases respectively, with 1 base between them. CDR1 is SGHTA and CDR2 is FQGNSA in the germline V gene. This CDR3 region has 11 residues.

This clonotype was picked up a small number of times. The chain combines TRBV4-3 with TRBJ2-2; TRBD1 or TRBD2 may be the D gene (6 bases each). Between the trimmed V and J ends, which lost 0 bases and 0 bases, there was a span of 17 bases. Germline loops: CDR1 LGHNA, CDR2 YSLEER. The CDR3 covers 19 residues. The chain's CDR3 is CASSQDGPVEGANTGELFF. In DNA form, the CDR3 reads TGCGCCAGCAGCCAAGATGGGCCCGTGGAGGGGGCGAACACCGGGGAGCTGTTTTTT.

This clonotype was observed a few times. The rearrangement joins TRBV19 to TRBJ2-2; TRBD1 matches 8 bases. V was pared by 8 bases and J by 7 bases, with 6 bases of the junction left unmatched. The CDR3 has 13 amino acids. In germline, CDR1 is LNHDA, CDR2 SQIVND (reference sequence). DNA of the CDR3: TGTGCCAGTCAACGGACAGGGATCGGGGAGCTGTTTTTT. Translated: CASQRTGIGELFF.

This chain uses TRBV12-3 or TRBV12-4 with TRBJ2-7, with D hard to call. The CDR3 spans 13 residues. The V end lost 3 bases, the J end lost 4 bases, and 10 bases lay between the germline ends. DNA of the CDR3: TGTGCCAGCAGTTTTAGAGTGGTTTACGAGCAGTACTTC. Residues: CASSFRVVYEQYF.

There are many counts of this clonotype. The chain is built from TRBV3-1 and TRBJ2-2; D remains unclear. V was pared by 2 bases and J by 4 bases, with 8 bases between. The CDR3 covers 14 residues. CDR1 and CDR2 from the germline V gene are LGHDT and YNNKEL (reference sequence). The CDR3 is CASSQIGSTGELFF. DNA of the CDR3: TGTGCCAGCAGCCAAATTGGCAGCACCGGGGAGCTGTTTTTT.

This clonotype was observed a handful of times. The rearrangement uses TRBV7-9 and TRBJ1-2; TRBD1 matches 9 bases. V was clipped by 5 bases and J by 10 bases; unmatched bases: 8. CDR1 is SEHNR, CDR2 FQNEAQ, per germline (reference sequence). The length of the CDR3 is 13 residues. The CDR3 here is CASSRTGQGVYTF. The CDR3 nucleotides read TGTGCCAGCAGCCGAACGGGACAGGGCGTCTACACCTTC.

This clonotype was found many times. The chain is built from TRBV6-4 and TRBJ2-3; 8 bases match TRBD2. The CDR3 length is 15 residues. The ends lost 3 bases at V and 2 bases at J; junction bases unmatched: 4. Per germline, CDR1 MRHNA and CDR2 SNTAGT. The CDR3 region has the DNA TGTGCCAGCAGTGAGACTAGCGCGTTCACAGATACGCAGTATTTT. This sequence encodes CASSETSAFTDTQYF.

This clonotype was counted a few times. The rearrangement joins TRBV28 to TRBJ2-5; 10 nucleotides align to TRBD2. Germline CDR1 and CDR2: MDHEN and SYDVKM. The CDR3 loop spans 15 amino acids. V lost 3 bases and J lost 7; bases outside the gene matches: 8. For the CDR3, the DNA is TGTGCCAGCAGTTTTCTAGCGGGGGACCGGGGGACCCAGTACTTC. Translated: CASSFLAGDRGTQYF.

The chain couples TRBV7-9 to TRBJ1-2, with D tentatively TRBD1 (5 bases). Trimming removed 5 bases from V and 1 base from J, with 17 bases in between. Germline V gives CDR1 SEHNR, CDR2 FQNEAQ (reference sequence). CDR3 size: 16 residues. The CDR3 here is CASSSGTDQLNYGYTF. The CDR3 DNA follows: TGTGCCAGCAGCAGCGGGACCGATCAACTTAACTATGGCTACACCTTC.

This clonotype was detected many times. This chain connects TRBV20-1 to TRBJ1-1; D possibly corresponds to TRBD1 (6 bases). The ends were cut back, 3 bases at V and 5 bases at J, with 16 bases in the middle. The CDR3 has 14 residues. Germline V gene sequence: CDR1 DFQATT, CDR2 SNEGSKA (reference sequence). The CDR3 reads CSASAPRGGTEAFF. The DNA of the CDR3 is TGCAGTGCTAGTGCCCCCAGGGGTGGAACTGAAGCTTTCTTT.

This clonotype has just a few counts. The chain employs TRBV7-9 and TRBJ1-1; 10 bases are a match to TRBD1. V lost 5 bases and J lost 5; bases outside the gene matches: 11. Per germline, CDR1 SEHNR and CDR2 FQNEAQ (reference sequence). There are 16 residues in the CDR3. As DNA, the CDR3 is TGTGCCAGCAGCAGGCGCGTCGGACAGGGGGGTACTGAAGCTTTCTTT. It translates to CASSRRVGQGGTEAFF.

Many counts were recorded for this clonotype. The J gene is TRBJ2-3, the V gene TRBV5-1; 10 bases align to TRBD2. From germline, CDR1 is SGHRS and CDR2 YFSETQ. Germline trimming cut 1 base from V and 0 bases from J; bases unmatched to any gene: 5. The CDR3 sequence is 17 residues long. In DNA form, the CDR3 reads TGCGCCAGCAGCTTGCTAGCGGGGGTATCTAGCACAGATACGCAGTATTTT. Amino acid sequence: CASSLLAGVSSTDTQYF.

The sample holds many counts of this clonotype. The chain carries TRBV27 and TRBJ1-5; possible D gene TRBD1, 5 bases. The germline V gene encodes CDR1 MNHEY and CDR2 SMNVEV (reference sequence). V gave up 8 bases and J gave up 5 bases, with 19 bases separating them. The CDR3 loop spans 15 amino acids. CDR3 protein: CASGKLGDFDQPQHF. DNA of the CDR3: TGTGCCAGCGGCAAACTAGGGGATTTCGATCAGCCCCAGCATTTT.

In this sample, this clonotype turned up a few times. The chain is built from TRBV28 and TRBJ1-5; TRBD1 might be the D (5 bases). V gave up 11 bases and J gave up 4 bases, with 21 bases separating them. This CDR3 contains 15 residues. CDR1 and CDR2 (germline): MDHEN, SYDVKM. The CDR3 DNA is TGTGCCGCCTTACCGATGGGGACTCCAAATCAGCCCCAGCATTTT. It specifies CAALPMGTPNQPQHF. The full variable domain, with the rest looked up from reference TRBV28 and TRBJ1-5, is DVKVTQSSRYLVKRTGEKVFLECVQDMDHENMFWYRQDPGLGLRLIYFSYDVKMKEKGDIPEGYSVSREKKERFSLILESASTNQTSMYLCAALPMGTPNQPQHFGDGTRLSIL.

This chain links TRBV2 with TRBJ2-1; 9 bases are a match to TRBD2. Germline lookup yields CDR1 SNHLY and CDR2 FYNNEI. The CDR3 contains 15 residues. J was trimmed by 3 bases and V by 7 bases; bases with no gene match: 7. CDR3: CASNLAGAGYNEQFF. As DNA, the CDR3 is TGTGCCAGCAACTTAGCGGGGGCGGGCTACAATGAGCAGTTCTTC.

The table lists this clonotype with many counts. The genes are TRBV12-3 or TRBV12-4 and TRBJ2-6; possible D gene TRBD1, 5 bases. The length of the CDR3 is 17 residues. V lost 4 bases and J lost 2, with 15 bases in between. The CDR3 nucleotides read TGTGCCAGCAGTTCAATCTGGGGCCGAACTGGGGCCAACGTCCTGACTTTC. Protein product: CASSSIWGRTGANVLTF.

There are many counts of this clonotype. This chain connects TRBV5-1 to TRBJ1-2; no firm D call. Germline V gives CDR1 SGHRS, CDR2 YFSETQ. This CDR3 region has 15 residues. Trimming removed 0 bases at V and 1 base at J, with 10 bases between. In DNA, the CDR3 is TGCGCCAGCAGCTTGGCCAGTGGGATTAACTATGGCTACACCTTC. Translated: CASSLASGINYGYTF.

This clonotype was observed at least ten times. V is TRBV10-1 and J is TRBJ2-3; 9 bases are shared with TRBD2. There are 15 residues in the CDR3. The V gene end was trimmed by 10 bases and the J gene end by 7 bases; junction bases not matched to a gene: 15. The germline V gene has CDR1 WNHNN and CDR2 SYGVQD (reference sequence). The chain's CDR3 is CATSFSGGPLNTQYF. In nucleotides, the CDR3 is TGCGCCACCTCCTTTAGCGGGGGTCCGTTAAATACGCAGTATTTT.

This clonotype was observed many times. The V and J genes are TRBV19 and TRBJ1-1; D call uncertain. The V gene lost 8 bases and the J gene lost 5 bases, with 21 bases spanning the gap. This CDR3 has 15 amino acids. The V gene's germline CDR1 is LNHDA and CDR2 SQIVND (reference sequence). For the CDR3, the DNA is TGTGCCAGTGATTCCTTACCCGAAGGAGGGACTGAAGCTTTCTTT. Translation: CASDSLPEGGTEAFF.

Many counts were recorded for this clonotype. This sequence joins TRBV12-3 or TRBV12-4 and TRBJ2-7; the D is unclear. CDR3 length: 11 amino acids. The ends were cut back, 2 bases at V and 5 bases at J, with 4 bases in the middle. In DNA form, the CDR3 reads TGTGCCAGCAGTTTAAGTAACGAGCAGTACTTC. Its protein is CASSLSNEQYF.

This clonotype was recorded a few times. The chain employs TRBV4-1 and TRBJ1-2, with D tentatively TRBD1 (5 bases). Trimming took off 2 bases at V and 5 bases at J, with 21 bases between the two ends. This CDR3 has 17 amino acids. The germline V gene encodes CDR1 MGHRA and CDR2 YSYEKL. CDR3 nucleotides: TGCGCCAGCAGCCAATTGGGGATTAAGGACAAAGGGTATGGCTACACCTTC. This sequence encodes CASSQLGIKDKGYGYTF.

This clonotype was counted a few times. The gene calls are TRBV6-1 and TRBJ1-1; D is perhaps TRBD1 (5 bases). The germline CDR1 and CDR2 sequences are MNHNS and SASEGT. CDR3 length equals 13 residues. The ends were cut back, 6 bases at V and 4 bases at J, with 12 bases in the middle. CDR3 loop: CASSKFQGTEAFF. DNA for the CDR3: TGTGCCAGCAGCAAATTCCAGGGCACTGAAGCTTTCTTT.

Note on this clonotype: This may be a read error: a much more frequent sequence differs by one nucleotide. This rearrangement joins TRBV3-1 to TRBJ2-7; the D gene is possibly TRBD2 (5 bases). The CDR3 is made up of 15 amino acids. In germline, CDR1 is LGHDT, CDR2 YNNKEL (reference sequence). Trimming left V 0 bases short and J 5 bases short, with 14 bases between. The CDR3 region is CASSQDLVGVHEQYF. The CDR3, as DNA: TGTGCCAGCAGCCAAGATCTTGTCGGGGTGCACGAGCAGTACTTC.

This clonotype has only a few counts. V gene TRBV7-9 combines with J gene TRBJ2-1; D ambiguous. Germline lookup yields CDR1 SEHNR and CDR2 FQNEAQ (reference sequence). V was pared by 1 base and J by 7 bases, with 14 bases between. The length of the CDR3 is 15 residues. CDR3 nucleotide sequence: TGTGCCAGCAGCTTAGGTGAATATACTGGAAATGAGCAGTTCTTC. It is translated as CASSLGEYTGNEQFF.

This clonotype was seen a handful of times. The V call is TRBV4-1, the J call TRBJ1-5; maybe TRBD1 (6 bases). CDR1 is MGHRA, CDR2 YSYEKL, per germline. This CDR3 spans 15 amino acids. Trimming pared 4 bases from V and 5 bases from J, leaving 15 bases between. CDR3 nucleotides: TGCGCCAGCAGCCTATACAGGGACCCTTATCAGCCCCAGCATTTT. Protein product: CASSLYRDPYQPQHF.

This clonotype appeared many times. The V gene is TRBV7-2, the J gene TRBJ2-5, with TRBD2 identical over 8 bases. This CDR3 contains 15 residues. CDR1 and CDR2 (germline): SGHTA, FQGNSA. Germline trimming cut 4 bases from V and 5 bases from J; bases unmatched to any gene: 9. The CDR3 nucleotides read TGTGCCAGCAGCTCTGGGATCGGCGGGAGGGAGACCCAGTACTTC. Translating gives CASSSGIGGRETQYF.

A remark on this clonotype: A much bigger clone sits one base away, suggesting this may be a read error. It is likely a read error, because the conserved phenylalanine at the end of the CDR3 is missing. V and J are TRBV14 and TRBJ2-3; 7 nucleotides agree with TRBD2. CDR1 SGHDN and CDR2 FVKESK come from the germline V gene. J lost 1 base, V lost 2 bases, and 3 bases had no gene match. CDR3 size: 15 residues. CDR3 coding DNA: TGTGCCAGCAGCCAATTGAGCGGGGGCACAGATACGCAGTATTAT. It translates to CASSQLSGGTDTQYY.

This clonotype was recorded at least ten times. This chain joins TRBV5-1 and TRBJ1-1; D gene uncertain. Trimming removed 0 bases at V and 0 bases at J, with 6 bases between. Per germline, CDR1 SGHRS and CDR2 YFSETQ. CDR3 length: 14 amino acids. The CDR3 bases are TGCGCCAGCAGCTTGGGGGAGATGAACACTGAAGCTTTCTTT. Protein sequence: CASSLGEMNTEAFF.

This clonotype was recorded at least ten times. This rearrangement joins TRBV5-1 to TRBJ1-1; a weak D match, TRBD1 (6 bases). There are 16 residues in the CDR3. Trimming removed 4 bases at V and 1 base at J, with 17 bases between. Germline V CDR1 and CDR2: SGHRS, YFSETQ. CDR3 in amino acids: CASSGGGGQGNTEAFF. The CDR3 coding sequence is TGCGCCAGCAGCGGAGGGGGAGGGCAGGGGAACACTGAAGCTTTCTTT.

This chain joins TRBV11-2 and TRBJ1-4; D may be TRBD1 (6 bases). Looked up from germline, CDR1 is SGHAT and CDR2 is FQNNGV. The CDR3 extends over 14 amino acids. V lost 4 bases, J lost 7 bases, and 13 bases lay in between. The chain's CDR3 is CASSWTELAEKLFF. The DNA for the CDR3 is TGTGCCAGCAGCTGGACAGAACTGGCTGAAAAACTGTTTTTT.

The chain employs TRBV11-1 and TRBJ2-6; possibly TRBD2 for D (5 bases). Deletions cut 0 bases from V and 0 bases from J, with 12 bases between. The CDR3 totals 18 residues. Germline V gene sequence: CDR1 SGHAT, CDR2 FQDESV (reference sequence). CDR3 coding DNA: TGTGCCAGCAGCTTAGCGCGGTTCGGGGTCTCTGGGGCCAACGTCCTGACTTTC. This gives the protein CASSLARFGVSGANVLTF.